These T cell receptor beta chains were read from a single sample in a study of T cell responses to AZD1222 COVID-19 vaccine. The repertoire was sequenced with immunoSEQ multiplex PCR; TCRdb's copy has only in-frame clones and lacks some. In the table there are roughly 100,000 clones, more than 75% of which are singletons. Sequencing used peripheral blood, obtained on day 0 of AZD1222 vaccination. The receptors were gathered from an adult in good health. Each CDR3 is given with its conserved first and last residue. Each record gives: J gene, V gene, CDR3 length, D gene, clone size, CDR3 protein, CDR3 DNA. D genes are given only for firm matches. Size values are once, few and many counts, or a class for expanded clones, and some rows have none.

J gene: TRBJ1-2; V gene: TRBV3-1/TRBV3-2; CDR3 length: 16; D gene: TRBD1; clone size: NA; CDR3 protein: CASSQDYRGPNYGYTF; CDR3 DNA: TGTGCCAGCAGCCAAGATTACAGGGGGCCGAACTATGGCTACACCTTC
J gene: TRBJ2-3; V gene: TRBV6-5; CDR3 length: 14; D gene: TRBD1; clone size: once; CDR3 protein: CASSLQGASDTQYF; CDR3 DNA: TGTGCCAGCAGTTTACAGGGGGCATCAGATACGCAGTATTTT
J gene: TRBJ1-5; V gene: TRBV6-5; CDR3 length: 14; D gene: NA; clone size: NA; CDR3 protein: CASSYSTFGQPQHF; CDR3 DNA: TGTGCCAGCAGTTACTCGACCTTTGGTCAGCCCCAGCATTTT
J gene: TRBJ2-7; V gene: TRBV28; CDR3 length: 14; D gene: TRBD1; clone size: NA; CDR3 protein: CASSPQDRDSEQYF; CDR3 DNA: TGTGCCAGCAGTCCGCAGGACAGGGATAGCGAGCAGTACTTC
J gene: TRBJ2-7; V gene: TRBV29-1; CDR3 length: 12; D gene: NA; clone size: NA; CDR3 protein: CSVGSGAVEQYF; CDR3 DNA: TGCAGCGTTGGATCGGGGGCCGTCGAGCAGTACTTC
J gene: TRBJ2-1; V gene: TRBV7-7; CDR3 length: 14; D gene: NA; clone size: once; CDR3 protein: CASSLGQGNNEQFF; CDR3 DNA: TGTGCTAGCAGCTTGGGTCAGGGGAACAATGAGCAGTTCTTC
J gene: TRBJ2-7; V gene: TRBV11-2; CDR3 length: 11; D gene: NA; clone size: NA; CDR3 protein: CASSWSYEQYF; CDR3 DNA: TGTGCCAGCAGCTGGTCTTACGAGCAGTACTTC
J gene: TRBJ2-1; V gene: TRBV5-1; CDR3 length: 14; D gene: TRBD1; clone size: NA; CDR3 protein: CASSPGTGFNEQFF; CDR3 DNA: TGCGCCAGCAGCCCCGGGACAGGGTTCAATGAGCAGTTCTTC
J gene: TRBJ1-1; V gene: TRBV5-4; CDR3 length: 13; D gene: TRBD1; clone size: once; CDR3 protein: CASSPNRGPEAFF; CDR3 DNA: TGTGCCAGCAGCCCTAACAGGGGGCCTGAAGCTTTCTTT
J gene: TRBJ2-7; V gene: TRBV18; CDR3 length: 15; D gene: NA; clone size: NA; CDR3 protein: CASSPTAGQGHEQYF; CDR3 DNA: TGTGCCAGCTCACCAACGGCGGGACAAGGCCACGAGCAGTACTTC
J gene: TRBJ2-7; V gene: TRBV19; CDR3 length: 15; D gene: NA; clone size: NA; CDR3 protein: CASSPRGRGSYEQYF; CDR3 DNA: TGTGCCAGTAGCCCCCGCGGGCGGGGCTCCTACGAGCAGTACTTC
J gene: TRBJ2-2; V gene: TRBV4-2; CDR3 length: 14; D gene: TRBD2; clone size: NA; CDR3 protein: CASSWLAGEGELFF; CDR3 DNA: TGTGCCAGCAGCTGGTTAGCGGGAGAGGGGGAGCTGTTTTTT
J gene: TRBJ1-2; V gene: TRBV6-6; CDR3 length: 14; D gene: NA; clone size: NA; CDR3 protein: CASSQNREFHGYTF; CDR3 DNA: TGTGCCAGCAGTCAAAACAGGGAATTCCATGGCTACACCTTC
J gene: TRBJ1-4; V gene: TRBV4-2; CDR3 length: 14; D gene: NA; clone size: NA; CDR3 protein: CASSPTATNEKLFF; CDR3 DNA: TGTGCCAGCAGCCCGACGGCAACTAATGAAAAACTGTTTTTT
J gene: TRBJ1-3; V gene: TRBV28; CDR3 length: 16; D gene: NA; clone size: NA; CDR3 protein: CASSEGGASSGNTIYF; CDR3 DNA: TGTGCCAGCTCCGAAGGGGGGGCGAGCTCTGGAAACACCATATATTTT
J gene: TRBJ2-7; V gene: TRBV4-1; CDR3 length: 16; D gene: NA; clone size: NA; CDR3 protein: CASSQADMMSSYEQYF; CDR3 DNA: TGCGCCAGCAGCCAAGCCGACATGATGAGCTCCTACGAGCAGTACTTC
J gene: TRBJ2-7; V gene: TRBV20-1; CDR3 length: 12; D gene: NA; clone size: NA; CDR3 protein: CSASALALGQYF; CDR3 DNA: TGCAGTGCTAGTGCGCTAGCGCTCGGGCAGTACTTC
J gene: TRBJ2-3; V gene: TRBV14; CDR3 length: 16; D gene: TRBD2; clone size: NA; CDR3 protein: CASSDGTSGMKDTQYF; CDR3 DNA: TGTGCCAGCAGCGATGGGACTAGCGGGATGAAAGATACGCAGTATTTT
J gene: TRBJ2-7; V gene: TRBV19; CDR3 length: 14; D gene: TRBD2; clone size: once; CDR3 protein: CASSITGGPIEQYF; CDR3 DNA: TGTGCCAGTAGTATAACGGGAGGGCCAATCGAGCAGTACTTC
J gene: TRBJ2-5; V gene: TRBV5-1; CDR3 length: 17; D gene: TRBD2; clone size: NA; CDR3 protein: CASSWQQLAGVRETQYF; CDR3 DNA: TGCGCCAGCAGCTGGCAGCAACTAGCGGGAGTTCGAGAGACCCAGTACTTC
J gene: TRBJ2-1; V gene: TRBV9; CDR3 length: 16; D gene: NA; clone size: NA; CDR3 protein: CASSVALHPPGNEQFF; CDR3 DNA: TGTGCCAGCAGCGTAGCTTTACACCCCCCCGGCAATGAGCAGTTCTTC
J gene: TRBJ2-7; V gene: TRBV5-1; CDR3 length: 18; D gene: TRBD2; clone size: NA; CDR3 protein: CASRPGVLAGVRDGEQYF; CDR3 DNA: TGCGCCAGCAGGCCTGGGGTACTAGCGGGAGTTCGCGACGGGGAGCAGTACTTC
J gene: TRBJ2-7; V gene: TRBV30; CDR3 length: 13; D gene: TRBD2; clone size: NA; CDR3 protein: CAESPGGRREQYF; CDR3 DNA: TGTGCCGAGAGCCCGGGGGGGCGTCGAGAGCAGTACTTC
J gene: TRBJ2-1; V gene: TRBV7-9; CDR3 length: 16; D gene: TRBD2; clone size: NA; CDR3 protein: CASSRTSGLTYNEQFF; CDR3 DNA: TGTGCCAGCAGCAGAACTAGCGGCCTAACCTATAATGAGCAGTTCTTC
J gene: TRBJ2-1; V gene: TRBV7-2; CDR3 length: 13; D gene: NA; clone size: NA; CDR3 protein: CASSFGSHNEQFF; CDR3 DNA: TGTGCCAGCAGCTTTGGAAGTCATAATGAGCAGTTCTTC
J gene: TRBJ1-2; V gene: TRBV30; CDR3 length: 19; D gene: NA; clone size: NA; CDR3 protein: CAWTLDTWGRSFNNYGYTF; CDR3 DNA: TGTGCCTGGACCCTAGACACTTGGGGGCGAAGCTTCAATAACTATGGCTACACCTTC
J gene: TRBJ1-5; V gene: TRBV5-6; CDR3 length: 14; D gene: NA; clone size: NA; CDR3 protein: CASSLEREGQPQHF; CDR3 DNA: TGTGCCAGCAGCTTGGAAAGGGAAGGACAGCCCCAGCATTTT
J gene: TRBJ2-5; V gene: TRBV2; CDR3 length: 14; D gene: NA; clone size: NA; CDR3 protein: CASLPIGLEETQYF; CDR3 DNA: TGTGCCAGCCTACCTATAGGACTGGAAGAGACCCAGTACTTC
J gene: TRBJ1-1; V gene: TRBV5-1; CDR3 length: 14; D gene: NA; clone size: NA; CDR3 protein: CASSLGTEGTEAFF; CDR3 DNA: TGCGCCAGCAGCTTGGGGACTGAGGGGACTGAAGCTTTCTTT
J gene: TRBJ1-5; V gene: TRBV6-2/TRBV6-3; CDR3 length: 13; D gene: NA; clone size: NA; CDR3 protein: CASSYSLNQPQHF; CDR3 DNA: TGTGCCAGCAGTTACTCGCTGAATCAGCCCCAGCATTTT
J gene: TRBJ2-1; V gene: TRBV6-5; CDR3 length: 15; D gene: NA; clone size: few; CDR3 protein: CASNYRTSAYNEQFF; CDR3 DNA: TGTGCCAGTAACTATAGGACATCCGCCTACAATGAGCAGTTCTTC
J gene: TRBJ1-2; V gene: TRBV28; CDR3 length: 13; D gene: TRBD1; clone size: once; CDR3 protein: CASSRTGNIGYTF; CDR3 DNA: TGTGCCAGCAGTAGGACAGGGAACATTGGCTACACCTTC
J gene: TRBJ1-2; V gene: TRBV3-1/TRBV3-2; CDR3 length: 17; D gene: TRBD1; clone size: NA; CDR3 protein: CASSQVQGVSHNYGYTF; CDR3 DNA: TGTGCCAGCAGCCAAGTACAGGGGGTATCCCATAACTATGGCTACACCTTC